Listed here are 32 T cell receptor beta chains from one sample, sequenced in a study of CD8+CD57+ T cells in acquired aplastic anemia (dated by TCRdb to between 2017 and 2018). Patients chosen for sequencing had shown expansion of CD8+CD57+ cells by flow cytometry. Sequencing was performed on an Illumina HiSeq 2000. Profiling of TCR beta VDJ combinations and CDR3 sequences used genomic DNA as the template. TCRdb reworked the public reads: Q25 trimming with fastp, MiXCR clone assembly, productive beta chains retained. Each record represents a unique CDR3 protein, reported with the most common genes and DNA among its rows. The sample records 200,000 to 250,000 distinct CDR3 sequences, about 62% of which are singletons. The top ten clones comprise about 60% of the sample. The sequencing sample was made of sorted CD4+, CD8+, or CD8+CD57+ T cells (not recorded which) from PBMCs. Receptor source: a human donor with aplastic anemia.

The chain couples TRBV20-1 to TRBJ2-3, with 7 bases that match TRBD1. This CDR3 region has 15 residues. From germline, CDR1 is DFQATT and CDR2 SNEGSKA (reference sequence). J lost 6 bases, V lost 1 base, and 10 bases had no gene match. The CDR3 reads CSARVGTAISDTQYF. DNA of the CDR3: TGCAGTGCTAGAGTTGGGACAGCCATTTCGGATACGCAGTATTTT.

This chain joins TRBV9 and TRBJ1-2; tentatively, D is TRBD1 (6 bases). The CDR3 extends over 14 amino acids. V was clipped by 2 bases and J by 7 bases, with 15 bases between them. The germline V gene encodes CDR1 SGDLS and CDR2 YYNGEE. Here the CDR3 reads CASSVNRDYSGYTF. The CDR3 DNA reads TGTGCCAGCAGCGTTAACAGGGATTATTCTGGCTACACCTTC.

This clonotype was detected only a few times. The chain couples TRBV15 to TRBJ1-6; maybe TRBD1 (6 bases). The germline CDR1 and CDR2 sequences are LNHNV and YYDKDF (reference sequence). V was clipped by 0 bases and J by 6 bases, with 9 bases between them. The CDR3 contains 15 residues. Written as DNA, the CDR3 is TGTGCCACCAGCAGAGATGGGGGGCTTAATTCACCCCTCCACTTT. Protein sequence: CATSRDGGLNSPLHF.

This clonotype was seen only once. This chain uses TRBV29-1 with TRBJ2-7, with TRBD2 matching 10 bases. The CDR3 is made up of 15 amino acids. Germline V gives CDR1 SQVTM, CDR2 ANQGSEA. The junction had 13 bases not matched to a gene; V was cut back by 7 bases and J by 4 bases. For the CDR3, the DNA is TGCAGCGCGGACATCAGCGGGGGGGGGACGTACGAGCAGTACTTC. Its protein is CSADISGGGTYEQYF.

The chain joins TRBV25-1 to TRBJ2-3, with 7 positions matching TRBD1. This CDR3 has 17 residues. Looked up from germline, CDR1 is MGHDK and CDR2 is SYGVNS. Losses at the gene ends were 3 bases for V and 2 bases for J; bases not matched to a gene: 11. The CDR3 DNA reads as TGTGCCAGCAGTGATTATCTGGGGGACAGCATCACAGATACGCAGTATTTT. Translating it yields CASSDYLGDSITDTQYF.

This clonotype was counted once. The chain's CDR3 is CASSFIPRDNEQFF. CDR3 DNA: TGCGCCAGCAGCTTCATCCCCAGGGACAATGAGCAGTTCTTC. This chain uses TRBV5-1 with TRBJ2-1, with D possibly being TRBD1 (5 bases). The CDR3 has 14 amino acids. The V end was cut by 2 bases, the J end by 5 bases, with 11 bases between. The germline gives CDR1 SGHRS, CDR2 YFSETQ. The variable domain in full, completed from reference TRBV5-1 and TRBJ2-1, reads KAGVTQTPRYLIKTRGQQVTLSCSPISGHRSVSWYQQTPGQGLQFLFEYFSETQRNKGNFPGRFSGRQFSNSRSEMNVSTLELGDSALYLCASSFIPRDNEQFFGPGTRLTVL.

The CDR3 region is CASSQEWAGEQYF. The CDR3 DNA follows: TGTGCCAGCAGCCAAGAATGGGCGGGCGAGCAGTACTTC. This chain links TRBV14 with TRBJ2-7; D may be TRBD2 (5 bases). Germline assignment: CDR1 SGHDN and CDR2 FVKESK. The CDR3 contains 13 residues. Trimming left V 0 bases short and J 6 bases short, with 9 bases between.

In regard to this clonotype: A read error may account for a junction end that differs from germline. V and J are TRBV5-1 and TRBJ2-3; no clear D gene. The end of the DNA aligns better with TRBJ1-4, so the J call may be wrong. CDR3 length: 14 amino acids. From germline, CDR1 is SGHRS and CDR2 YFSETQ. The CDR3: CASSPLSGNEKLFF. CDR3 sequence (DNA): TGCGCCAGCAGCCCCCTGTCGGGGAATGAGAAACTGTTTTTT.

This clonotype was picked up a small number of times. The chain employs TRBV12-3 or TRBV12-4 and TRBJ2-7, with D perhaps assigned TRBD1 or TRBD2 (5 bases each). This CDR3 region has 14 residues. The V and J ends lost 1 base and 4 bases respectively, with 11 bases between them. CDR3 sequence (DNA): TGTGCCAGCAGTTTAGACCCGGGGCCTTACGAGCAGTACTTC. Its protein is CASSLDPGPYEQYF.

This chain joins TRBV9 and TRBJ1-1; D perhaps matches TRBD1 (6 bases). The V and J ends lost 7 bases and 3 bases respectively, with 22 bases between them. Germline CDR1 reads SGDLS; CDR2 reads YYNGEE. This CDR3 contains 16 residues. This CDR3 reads CASSLLPRGLDTEAFF. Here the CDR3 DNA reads TGTGCCAGCTCACTACTGCCCCGGGGGCTGGACACTGAAGCTTTCTTT. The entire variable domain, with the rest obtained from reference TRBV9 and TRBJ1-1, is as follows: DSGVTQTPKHLITATGQRVTLRCSPRSGDLSVYWYQQSLDQGLQFLIQYYNGEERAKGNILERFSAQQFPDLHSELNLSSLELGDSALYFCASSLLPRGLDTEAFFGQGTRLTVV.

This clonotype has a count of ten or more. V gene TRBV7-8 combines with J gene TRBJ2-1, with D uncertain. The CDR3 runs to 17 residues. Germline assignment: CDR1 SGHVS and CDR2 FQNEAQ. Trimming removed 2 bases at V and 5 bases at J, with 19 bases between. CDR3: CASSLISGPQPDNEQFF. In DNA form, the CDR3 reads TGTGCCAGCAGCTTAATCTCCGGGCCCCAACCGGACAATGAGCAGTTCTTC.

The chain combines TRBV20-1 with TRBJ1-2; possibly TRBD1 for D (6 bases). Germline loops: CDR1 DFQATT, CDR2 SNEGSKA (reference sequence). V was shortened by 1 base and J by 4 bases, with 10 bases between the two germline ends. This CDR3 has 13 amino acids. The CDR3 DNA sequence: TGCAGTGCTAGAGTGGGGGCGCGCTATGGCTACACCTTC. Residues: CSARVGARYGYTF.

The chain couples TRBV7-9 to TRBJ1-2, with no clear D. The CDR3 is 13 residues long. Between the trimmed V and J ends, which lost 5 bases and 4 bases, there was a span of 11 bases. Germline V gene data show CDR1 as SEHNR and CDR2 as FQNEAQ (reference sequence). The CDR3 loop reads CASSHDPTYGYTF. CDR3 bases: TGTGCCAGCAGCCACGATCCCACCTATGGCTACACCTTC.

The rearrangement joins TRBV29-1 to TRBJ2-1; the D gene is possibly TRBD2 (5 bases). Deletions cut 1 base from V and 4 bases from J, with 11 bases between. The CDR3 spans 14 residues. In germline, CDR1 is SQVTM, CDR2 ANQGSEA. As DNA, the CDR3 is TGCAGCGTTGAAGCGAGGGTTGGGTACAATGAGCAGTTCTTC. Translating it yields CSVEARVGYNEQFF.

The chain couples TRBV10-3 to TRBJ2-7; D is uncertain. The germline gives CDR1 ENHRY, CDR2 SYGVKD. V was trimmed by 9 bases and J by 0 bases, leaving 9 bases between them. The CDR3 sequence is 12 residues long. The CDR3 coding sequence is TGTGCCATTCTCGACGGCTCCTACGAGCAGTACTTC. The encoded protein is CAILDGSYEQYF.

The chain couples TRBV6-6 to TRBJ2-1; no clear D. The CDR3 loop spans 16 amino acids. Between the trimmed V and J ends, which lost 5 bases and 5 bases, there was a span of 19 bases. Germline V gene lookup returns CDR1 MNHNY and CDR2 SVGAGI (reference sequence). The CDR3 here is CASSKKGDIIHNEQFF. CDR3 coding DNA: TGTGCCAGCAGTAAGAAGGGTGATATAATTCACAATGAGCAGTTCTTC.

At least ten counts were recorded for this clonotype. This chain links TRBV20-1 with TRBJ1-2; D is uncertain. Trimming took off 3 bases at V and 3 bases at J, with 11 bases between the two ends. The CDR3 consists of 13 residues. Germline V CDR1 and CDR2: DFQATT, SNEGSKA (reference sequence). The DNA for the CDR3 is TGCAGTGCTAGGAACACGGCGGACTATGGCTACACCTTC. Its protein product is CSARNTADYGYTF.

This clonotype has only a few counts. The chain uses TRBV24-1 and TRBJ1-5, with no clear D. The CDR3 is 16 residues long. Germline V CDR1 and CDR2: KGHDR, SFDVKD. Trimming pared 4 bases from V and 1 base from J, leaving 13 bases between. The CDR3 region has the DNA TGTGCCACCAGTGACCCTTCGGGCGGGAGCAATCAGCCCCAGCATTTT. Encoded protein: CATSDPSGGSNQPQHF.

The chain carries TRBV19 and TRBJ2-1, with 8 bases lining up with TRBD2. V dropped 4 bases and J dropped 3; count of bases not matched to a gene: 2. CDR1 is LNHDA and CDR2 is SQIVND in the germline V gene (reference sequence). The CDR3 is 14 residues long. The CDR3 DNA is TGTGCCAGTAGTACTAGCGGGCGCTACAATGAGCAGTTCTTC. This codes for CASSTSGRYNEQFF.

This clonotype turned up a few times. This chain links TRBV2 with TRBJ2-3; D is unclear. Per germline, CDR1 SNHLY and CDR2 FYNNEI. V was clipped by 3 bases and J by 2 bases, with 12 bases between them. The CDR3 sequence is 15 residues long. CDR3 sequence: CASSERLGYTDTQYF. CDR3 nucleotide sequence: TGTGCCAGCAGTGAGAGGTTGGGGTACACAGATACGCAGTATTTT.

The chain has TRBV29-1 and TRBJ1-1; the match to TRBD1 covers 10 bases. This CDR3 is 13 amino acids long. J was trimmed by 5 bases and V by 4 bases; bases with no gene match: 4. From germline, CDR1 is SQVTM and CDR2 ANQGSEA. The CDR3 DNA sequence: TGCAGCGTTGCGGGACAGGGGAGGACTGAAGCTTTCTTT. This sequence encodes CSVAGQGRTEAFF.

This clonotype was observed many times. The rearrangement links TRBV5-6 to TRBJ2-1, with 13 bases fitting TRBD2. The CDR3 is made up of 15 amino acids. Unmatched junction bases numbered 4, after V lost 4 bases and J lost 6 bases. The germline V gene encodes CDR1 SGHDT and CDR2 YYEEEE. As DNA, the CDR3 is TGTGCCAGCAGCCCGACTAGCGGGGGGCGCAATGAGCAGTTCTTC. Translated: CASSPTSGGRNEQFF. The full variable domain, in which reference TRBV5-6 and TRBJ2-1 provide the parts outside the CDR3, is DAGVTQSPTHLIKTRGQQVTLRCSPKSGHDTVSWYQQALGQGPQFIFQYYEEEERQRGNFPDRFSGHQFPNYSSELNVNALLLGDSALYLCASSPTSGGRNEQFFGPGTRLTVL.

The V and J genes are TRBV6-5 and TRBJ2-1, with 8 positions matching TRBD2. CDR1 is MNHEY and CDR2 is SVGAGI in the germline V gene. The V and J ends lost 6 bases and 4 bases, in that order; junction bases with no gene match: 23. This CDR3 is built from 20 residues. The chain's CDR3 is CASSHGGGGPYGSVYNEQFF. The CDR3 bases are TGTGCCAGCAGCCACGGAGGCGGGGGGCCTTACGGTTCAGTTTACAATGAGCAGTTCTTC.

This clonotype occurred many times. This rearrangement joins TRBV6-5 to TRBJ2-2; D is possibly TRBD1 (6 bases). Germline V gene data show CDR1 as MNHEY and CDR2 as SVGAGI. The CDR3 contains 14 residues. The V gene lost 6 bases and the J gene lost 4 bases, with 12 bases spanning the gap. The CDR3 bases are TGTGCCAGCAGCTGGACAGACGGCACCGGGGAGCTGTTTTTT. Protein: CASSWTDGTGELFF.

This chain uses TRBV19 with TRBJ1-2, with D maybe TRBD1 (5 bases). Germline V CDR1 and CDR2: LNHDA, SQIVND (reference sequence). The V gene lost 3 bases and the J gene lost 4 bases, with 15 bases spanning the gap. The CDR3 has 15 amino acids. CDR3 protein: CASSMTATAAYGYTF. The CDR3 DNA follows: TGTGCCAGTAGTATGACGGCGACAGCAGCCTATGGCTACACCTTC.

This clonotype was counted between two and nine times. The CDR3 here is CASKIRGLTYEQYF. CDR3 nucleotides: TGTGCCAGCAAGATCCGGGGGCTTACCTACGAGCAGTACTTC. The gene calls are TRBV2 and TRBJ2-7, with D perhaps matching TRBD1 or TRBD2 (6 bases each). With 7 bases removed from V and 2 bases from J, the gap between germline ends came to 15 bases. This CDR3 comprises 14 residues. CDR1 and CDR2 (germline): SNHLY, FYNNEI.

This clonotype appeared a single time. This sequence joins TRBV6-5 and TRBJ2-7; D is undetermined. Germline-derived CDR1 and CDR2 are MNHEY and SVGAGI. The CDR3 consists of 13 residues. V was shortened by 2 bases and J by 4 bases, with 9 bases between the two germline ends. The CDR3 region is CASSYALGYEQYF. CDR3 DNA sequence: TGTGCCAGCAGTTACGCGCTAGGGTACGAGCAGTACTTC.

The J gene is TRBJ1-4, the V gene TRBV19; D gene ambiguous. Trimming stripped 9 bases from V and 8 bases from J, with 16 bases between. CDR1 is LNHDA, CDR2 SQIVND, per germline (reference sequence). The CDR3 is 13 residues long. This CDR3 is CASSPGGSEKLFF. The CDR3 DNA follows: TGTGCCAGCAGTCCAGGTGGGTCGGAAAAACTGTTTTTT. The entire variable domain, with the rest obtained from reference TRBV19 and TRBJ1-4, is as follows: DGGITQSPKYLFRKEGQNVTLSCEQNLNHDAMYWYRQDPGQGLRLIYYSQIVNDFQKGDIAEGYSVSREKKESFPLTVTSAQKNPTAFYLCASSPGGSEKLFFGSGTQLSVL.

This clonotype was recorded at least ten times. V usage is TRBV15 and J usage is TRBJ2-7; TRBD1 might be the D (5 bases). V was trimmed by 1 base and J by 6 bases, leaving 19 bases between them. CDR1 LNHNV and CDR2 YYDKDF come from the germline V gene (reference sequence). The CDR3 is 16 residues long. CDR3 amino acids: CATSRGAQVTDPEQYF. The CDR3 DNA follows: TGTGCCACCAGCAGAGGCGCCCAGGTGACAGATCCCGAGCAGTACTTC.

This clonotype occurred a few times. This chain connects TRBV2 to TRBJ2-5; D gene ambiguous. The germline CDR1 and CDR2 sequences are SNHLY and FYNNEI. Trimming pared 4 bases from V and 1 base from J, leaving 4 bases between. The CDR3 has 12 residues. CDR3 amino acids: CASSGLQETQYF. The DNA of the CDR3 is TGTGCCAGCAGTGGACTCCAAGAGACCCAGTACTTC.

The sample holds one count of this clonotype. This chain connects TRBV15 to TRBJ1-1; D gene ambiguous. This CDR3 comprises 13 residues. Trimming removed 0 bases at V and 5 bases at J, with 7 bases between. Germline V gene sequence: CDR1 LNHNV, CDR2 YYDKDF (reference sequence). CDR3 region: CATSRDHGTEAFF. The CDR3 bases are TGTGCCACCAGCAGAGATCACGGTACTGAAGCTTTCTTT.

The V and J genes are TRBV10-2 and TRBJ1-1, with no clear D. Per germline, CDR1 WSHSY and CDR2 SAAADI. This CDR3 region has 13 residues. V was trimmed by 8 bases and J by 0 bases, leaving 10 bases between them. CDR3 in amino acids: CASSEYMNTEAFF. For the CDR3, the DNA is TGCGCCAGCTCCGAATACATGAACACTGAAGCTTTCTTT.